Below are 21 T cell receptor beta chains sequenced from a single sample in a study of T cell responses to AZD1222 COVID-19 vaccine. TCRdb keeps only in-frame clones here, not all; method: immunoSEQ multiplex PCR. The sample shows 250,000 to 300,000 clones, 90% to 95% of them seen only once. This specimen was peripheral blood, taken 28 days after the second AZD1222 dose. The receptor set was obtained from an adult who received the AZD1222 COVID-19 vaccine.

The chain is built from TRBV19 and TRBJ2-5; no clear D gene. The CDR3 extends over 14 amino acids. V was trimmed by 4 bases and J by 4 bases, leaving 13 bases between them. The germline gives CDR1 LNHDA, CDR2 SQIVND (reference sequence). In DNA, the CDR3 is TGTGCCAGTAGTACAGACCCGCGCCCAGAGACCCAGTACTTC. It specifies CASSTDPRPETQYF. Drawing the rest from reference TRBV19 and TRBJ2-5, the complete variable domain is DGGITQSPKYLFRKEGQNVTLSCEQNLNHDAMYWYRQDPGQGLRLIYYSQIVNDFQKGDIAEGYSVSREKKESFPLTVTSAQKNPTAFYLCASSTDPRPETQYFGPGTRLLVL.

The chain joins TRBV3-1 (or the pseudogene TRBV3-2) to TRBJ1-5; TRBD1 might be the D (5 bases). In germline, CDR1 is LGHDT, CDR2 YNNKEL (reference sequence). The V end lost 4 bases, the J end lost 3 bases, and 13 bases lay between the germline ends. The CDR3 is 15 residues long. This CDR3 is CASSRGEGNNQPQHF. In DNA form, the CDR3 reads TGTGCCAGCAGCCGAGGGGAAGGGAACAATCAGCCCCAGCATTTT.

This clone has just a few counts. The chain combines TRBV2 with TRBJ2-7; 7 bases fit TRBD1. CDR3 length: 13 residues. With 10 bases clipped from V and 3 bases from J, the junction kept 9 bases outside the gene matches. Germline V gene sequence: CDR1 SNHLY, CDR2 FYNNEI. Written as DNA, the CDR3 is TGTGCCACCGCGAGGGGGCTAAACTACGAGCAGTACTTC. It is translated as CATARGLNYEQYF.

The chain recombines TRBV7-9 with TRBJ2-3; D is unresolved. Deletions cut 6 bases from V and 6 bases from J, with 16 bases between. Germline V lookup: CDR1 SEHNR, CDR2 FQNEAQ (reference sequence). This CDR3 region has 14 residues. Here the CDR3 DNA reads TGTGCCAGCAGTCCAGGCCCCCTCGGGGATACGCAGTATTTT. This sequence encodes CASSPGPLGDTQYF.

The J gene is TRBJ1-2, the V gene TRBV29-1, with D possibly TRBD1 on 5 matching bases. Germline values: CDR1 SQVTM, CDR2 ANQGSEA. The CDR3 totals 11 residues. V was cut by 7 bases and J by 6 bases, with 12 bases left in between. Written as DNA, the CDR3 is TGCAGCGCCCGGGGGGGAAATGGCTACACCTTC. Protein sequence: CSARGGNGYTF.

The CDR3 protein is CASKRGTTYEQYF. CDR3 sequence (DNA): TGTGCCAGCAAAAGGGGGACTACCTACGAGCAGTACTTC. V gene TRBV6-5 combines with J gene TRBJ2-7; D possibly corresponds to TRBD2 (7 bases). V lost 7 bases and J 2 bases, leaving 12 bases between the germline ends. Germline CDR1 MNHEY, CDR2 SVGAGI. There are 13 residues in the CDR3.

The V call is TRBV7-9, the J call TRBJ1-6; 9 nucleotides align to TRBD1. The CDR3 length is 14 residues. V dropped 4 bases and J dropped 7; count of bases not matched to a gene: 2. Germline V gene data show CDR1 as SEHNR and CDR2 as FQNEAQ (reference sequence). The CDR3 reads CASSYGQGNSPLHF. For the CDR3, the DNA is TGTGCCAGCAGCTACGGACAGGGGAATTCACCCCTCCACTTT.

V gene TRBV6-5 combines with J gene TRBJ1-2; D not resolved. V lost 6 bases, J lost 7 bases, and 12 bases lay in between. There are 12 residues in the CDR3. Germline V gives CDR1 MNHEY, CDR2 SVGAGI. The DNA of the CDR3 is TGTGCCAGCAGCCCCCACCAAGGTGGCTACACCTTC. This codes for CASSPHQGGYTF.

The gene calls are TRBV3-1 (or the pseudogene TRBV3-2) and TRBJ1-6; 7 nucleotides agree with TRBD1. The ends lost 4 bases at V and 8 bases at J; junction bases unmatched: 2. Germline V lookup: CDR1 LGHDT, CDR2 YNNKEL (reference sequence). The CDR3 runs to 13 residues. The CDR3, as DNA: TGTGCCAGCAGCCGGGACAGCGATTCACCCCTCCACTTT. It specifies CASSRDSDSPLHF.

This rearrangement joins TRBV19 to TRBJ1-4; D is ambiguous. Trimming pared 3 bases from V and 8 bases from J, leaving 10 bases between. The CDR3 is made up of 13 amino acids. The germline gives CDR1 LNHDA, CDR2 SQIVND (reference sequence). CDR3 sequence: CASSIREEEKLFF. CDR3 DNA: TGTGCCAGTAGTATTAGGGAAGAAGAAAAACTGTTTTTT.

This clone came up once. J is TRBJ1-2 and V is TRBV9, with 8 bases identical to TRBD1. Per the germline V gene, CDR1 is SGDLS and CDR2 is YYNGEE. V lost 3 bases to trimming and J lost 6 bases; unmatched junction nucleotides: 7. This CDR3 is 14 amino acids long. CDR3 sequence reads: CASSDRGKGNGYTF. As DNA, the CDR3 is TGTGCCAGCAGCGACAGGGGGAAAGGAAATGGCTACACCTTC.

The V gene is TRBV24-1, the J gene TRBJ2-2; D is unresolved. This CDR3 has 13 residues. Germline V CDR1 and CDR2: KGHDR, SFDVKD. The V end was cut by 4 bases, the J end by 2 bases, with 4 bases between. The CDR3 sequence is CATSDPNTGELFF. The CDR3 nucleotides are TGTGCCACCAGTGACCCTAACACCGGGGAGCTGTTTTTT.

The chain couples TRBV4-1 to TRBJ2-2, with a tentative D call TRBD1 (6 bases). V lost 1 base and J 2 bases, leaving 14 bases between the germline ends. This CDR3 comprises 17 residues. Per germline, CDR1 MGHRA and CDR2 YSYEKL. In nucleotides, the CDR3 is TGCGCCAGCAGCCAAGTGGTGCGGACAGCCAACACCGGGGAGCTGTTTTTT. Translating it yields CASSQVVRTANTGELFF.

CDR3: CASSKRSGTEAFF. Here the CDR3 DNA reads TGTGCCAGCAGTAAAAGGTCGGGCACTGAAGCTTTCTTT. The chain links TRBV12-3 or TRBV12-4 to TRBJ1-1, with unresolved D. CDR3 length: 13 residues. Trimming removed 5 bases from V and 4 bases from J, with 11 bases in between.

The chain has TRBV28 and TRBJ1-2; 7 bases are a match to TRBD1. Germline trimming cut 4 bases from V and 2 bases from J; bases unmatched to any gene: 1. Germline CDR1 MDHEN, CDR2 SYDVKM. CDR3 length: 13 residues. Written as DNA, the CDR3 is TGTGCCAGCAGTTCGGACAGGAACTATGGCTACACCTTC. Amino acids: CASSSDRNYGYTF.

V and J are TRBV28 and TRBJ1-5; the D gene is possibly TRBD1 (5 bases). The V end was cut by 2 bases, the J end by 5 bases, with 10 bases between. Germline V gene data show CDR1 as MDHEN and CDR2 as SYDVKM. The CDR3 is 14 residues long. The CDR3 reads CASSLEVGDQPQHF. CDR3 nucleotide sequence: TGTGCCAGCAGTTTAGAGGTAGGGGATCAGCCCCAGCATTTT.

This chain connects TRBV30 to TRBJ2-7, with D perhaps assigned TRBD1 or TRBD2 (5 bases each). V was pared by 7 bases and J by 0 bases, with 19 bases between. The CDR3 is 15 amino acids. The germline V gene encodes CDR1 GTSNPN and CDR2 SVGIG (reference sequence). CDR3 in DNA: TGTGCCTCCACTGGGGGAGCGAGCGGCTCCTACGAGCAGTACTTC. The encoded protein is CASTGGASGSYEQYF.

The sample holds many counts of this clone. The V gene is TRBV6-5, the J gene TRBJ1-5; weak D call: TRBD1 (5 bases). The germline V gene encodes CDR1 MNHEY and CDR2 SVGAGI. The CDR3 length is 13 residues. V lost 6 bases and J 7 bases, leaving 13 bases between the germline ends. The CDR3 DNA sequence: TGTGCCAGCAGCCCCGGGACGAGACAGCCCCAGCATTTT. This codes for CASSPGTRQPQHF.

The chain joins TRBV6-2 or TRBV6-3 to TRBJ1-2, with D possibly matching TRBD1 (6 bases). V was trimmed by 5 bases and J by 2 bases, leaving 12 bases between them. The CDR3 totals 14 residues. The germline gives CDR1 MNHEY, CDR2 SVGEGT. CDR3: CASSRRQENYGYTF. In DNA form, the CDR3 reads TGTGCCAGCAGTCGACGACAGGAGAACTATGGCTACACCTTC.

The chain recombines TRBV7-9 with TRBJ1-4; D is unclear. The length of the CDR3 is 17 residues. V lost 1 base to trimming and J lost 4 bases, with 16 bases between them. Germline V gene data show CDR1 as SEHNR and CDR2 as FQNEAQ (reference sequence). The DNA for the CDR3 is TGTGCCAGCAGCTTAGGGGGAACGACTGCTATTAATGAAAAACTGTTTTTT. Protein sequence: CASSLGGTTAINEKLFF.

V usage is TRBV3-1 (or the pseudogene TRBV3-2) and J usage is TRBJ2-7, with 8 bases that match TRBD2. Germline loops: CDR1 LGHDT, CDR2 YNNKEL (reference sequence). This CDR3 contains 14 residues. Trimming removed 4 bases from V and 4 bases from J; junction bases left unmatched: 6. The CDR3 sequence is CASSLEGTRYEQYF. In nucleotides, the CDR3 is TGTGCCAGCAGCCTAGAGGGGACTAGGTACGAGCAGTACTTC.